This TCR beta chain was profiled in a study of T cells in Graves' hyperthyroidism and ophthalmopathy. Amplification yielded TCR beta CDR3 regions, with RNA transcripts as the source. Using the HTBI primer set, a first-round RT-PCR was run on the TCR CDR3. TCRdb passed the multiplex PCR reads through MiXCR, listing each CDR3 protein once. This table holds 500,000 to 600,000 distinct CDR3 sequences, 16% found once. The V gene end was trimmed by 4 bases and the J gene end by 1 base; junction bases not matched to a gene: 9. CDR3 length equals 16 residues. This clonotype has ten or more counts. The source is a woman under 30 with Graves' hyperthyroidism. The chain links TRBV12-3 or TRBV12-4 to TRBJ2-5; 7 bases fit TRBD1. Input material: blood. The CDR3 is CASSSYRDSPQETQYF. CDR3 nucleotides: TGTGCCAGCAGTTCGTACCGGGACAGCCCCCAAGAGACCCAGTACTTC.